These T cell receptor beta chains were read from a single sample in a study of T cell responses to AZD1222 COVID-19 vaccine. The method was immunoSEQ multiplex PCR; TCRdb's version includes in-frame clones alone and lacks a portion of them. The sample includes 150,000 to 200,000 clones, around 93% of them seen just once. Sequenced here: peripheral blood, sampled 28 days after the second dose of the MenACWY control vaccine. The receptors were gathered from an adult who received the MenACWY meningococcal vaccine as a control. CDR3s include the opening cysteine and the closing phenylalanine or tryptophan. Clone sizes are given selectively: once, few, many, or a class where the clone is expanded.

TRBJ1-2 NA TRBV12-3/TRBV12-4 CASSSGQGYTF
TRBJ2-3 NA TRBV2 CARGTEGTDTQYF
TRBJ2-3 NA TRBV11-2 CASSLLWSGDTQYF
TRBJ1-1 NA TRBV30 CAHGGRTGGVIVTAFF
TRBJ1-4 NA TRBV28 CASSSGTVWATNEKLFF
TRBJ1-5 once TRBV28 CASRQGGSNQPQHF
TRBJ1-1 NA TRBV6-2/TRBV6-3 CASSHGGTRAFF
TRBJ1-1 NA TRBV30 CAWSVRALDRKAFF
TRBJ1-2 NA TRBV18 CASSQGADYGYTF
TRBJ1-5 NA TRBV19 CASSIPRLRDQPQHF
TRBJ1-2 few TRBV2 CASSEHRGRANYGYTF
TRBJ1-5 NA TRBV28 CASTSPRDGEGVQHF
TRBJ2-1 NA TRBV24-1 CATSDLPRNEQFF
TRBJ1-4 NA TRBV28 CASGQGPNEKLFF
TRBJ2-3 NA TRBV13 CASSRPLAGGADTQYF
TRBJ2-7 NA TRBV14 CASSESPGGYF
TRBJ2-2 NA TRBV7-3 CASSLSTGTGELFF
TRBJ2-1 NA TRBV11-2 CASSPGLAGGQNNEQFF
TRBJ2-3 NA TRBV5-1 CASSLELAGGTDTQYF